This T cell receptor (beta chain) comes out of a study of blood T cell repertoires in COVID-19. The wider study: COVID-19 samples, acute and convalescent, were from the United States, Italy and Spain.

Authors' data handling: Estimated nucleated cell counts came from reference gene primer amplification. Clones were read by immunoSEQ multiplex PCR, and TCRdb kept only the in-frame ones, dropping some. For V, J and clone size, that table is used; D and trimming come from the DNA. The table includes about 210,000 clones, roughly 88% detected once. The receptor was isolated from a man aged 40-50 years who had recovered from COVID-19. Sequenced: peripheral blood.

CDR3 nucleotides: TGCGCCAGCAGCCCGATGGGACAGATAAACACTGAAGCTTTCTTT. This codes for CASSPMGQINTEAFF. The genes are TRBV4-1 and TRBJ1-1; 7 bases are a match to TRBD1. CDR1 and CDR2 from the germline V gene are MGHRA and YSYEKL. V lost 4 bases to trimming and J lost 2 bases; unmatched junction nucleotides: 7. CDR3 size: 15 residues.